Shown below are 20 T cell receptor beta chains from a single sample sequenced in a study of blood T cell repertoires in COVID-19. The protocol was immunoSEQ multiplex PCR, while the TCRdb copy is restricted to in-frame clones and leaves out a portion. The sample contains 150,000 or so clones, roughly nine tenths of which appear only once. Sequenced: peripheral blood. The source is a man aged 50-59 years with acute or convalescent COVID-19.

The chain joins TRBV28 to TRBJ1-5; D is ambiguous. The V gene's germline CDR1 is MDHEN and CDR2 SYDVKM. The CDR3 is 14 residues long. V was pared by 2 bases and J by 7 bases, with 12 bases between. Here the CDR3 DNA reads TGTGCCAGCAGTTTACGAGGAGGCAGGCAGCCCCAGCATTTT. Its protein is CASSLRGGRQPQHF.

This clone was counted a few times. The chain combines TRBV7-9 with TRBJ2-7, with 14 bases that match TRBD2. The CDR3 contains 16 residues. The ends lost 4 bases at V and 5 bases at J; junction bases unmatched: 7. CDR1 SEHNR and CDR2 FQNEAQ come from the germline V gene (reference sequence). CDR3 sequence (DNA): TGTGCCAGCAGCTCTCCGGGACTAGCGGGAGTCCACGAGCAGTACTTC. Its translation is CASSSPGLAGVHEQYF. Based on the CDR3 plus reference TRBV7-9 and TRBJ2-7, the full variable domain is DTGVSQNPRHKITKRGQNVTFRCDPISEHNRLYWYRQTLGQGPEFLTYFQNEAQLEKSRLLSDRFSAERPKGSFSTLEIQRTEQGDSAMYLCASSSPGLAGVHEQYFGPGTRLTVT.

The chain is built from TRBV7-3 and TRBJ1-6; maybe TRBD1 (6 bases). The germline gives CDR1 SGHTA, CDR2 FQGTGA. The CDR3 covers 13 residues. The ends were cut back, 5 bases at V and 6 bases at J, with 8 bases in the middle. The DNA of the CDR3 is TGTGCCAGCAGCAGACAGGCTAATTCACCCCTCCACTTT. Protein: CASSRQANSPLHF.

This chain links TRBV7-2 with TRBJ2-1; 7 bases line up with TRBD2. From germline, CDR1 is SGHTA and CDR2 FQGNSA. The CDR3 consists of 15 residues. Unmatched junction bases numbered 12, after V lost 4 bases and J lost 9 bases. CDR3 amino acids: CASSSQPSRESEQFF. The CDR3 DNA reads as TGTGCCAGCAGCTCCCAGCCCTCGCGGGAGAGTGAGCAGTTCTTC.

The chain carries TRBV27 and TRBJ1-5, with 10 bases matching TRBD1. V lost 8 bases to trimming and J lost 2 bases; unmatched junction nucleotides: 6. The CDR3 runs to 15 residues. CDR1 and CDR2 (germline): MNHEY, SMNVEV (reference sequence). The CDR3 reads CASRPGTGGNQPQHF. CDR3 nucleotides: TGTGCCAGCCGTCCTGGGACAGGGGGCAATCAGCCCCAGCATTTT.

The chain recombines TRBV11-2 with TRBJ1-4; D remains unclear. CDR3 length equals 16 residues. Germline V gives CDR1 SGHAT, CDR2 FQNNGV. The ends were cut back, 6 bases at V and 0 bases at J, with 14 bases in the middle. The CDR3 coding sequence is TGTGCCAGCAGTTCCTTTGGCCCTGCAACTAATGAAAAACTGTTTTTT. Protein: CASSSFGPATNEKLFF.

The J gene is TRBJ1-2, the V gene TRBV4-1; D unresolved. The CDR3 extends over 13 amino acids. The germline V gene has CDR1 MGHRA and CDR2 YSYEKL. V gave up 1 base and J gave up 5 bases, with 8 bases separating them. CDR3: CASSQARTYGYTF. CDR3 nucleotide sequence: TGCGCCAGCAGCCAAGCAAGGACTTATGGCTACACCTTC.

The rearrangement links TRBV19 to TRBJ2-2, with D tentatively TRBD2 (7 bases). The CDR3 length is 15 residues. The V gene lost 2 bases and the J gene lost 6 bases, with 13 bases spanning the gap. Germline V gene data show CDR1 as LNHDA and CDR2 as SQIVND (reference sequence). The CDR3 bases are TGTGCCAGTAGTATACGGGGGGCGAGGTCCGGGGAGCTGTTTTTT. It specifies CASSIRGARSGELFF.

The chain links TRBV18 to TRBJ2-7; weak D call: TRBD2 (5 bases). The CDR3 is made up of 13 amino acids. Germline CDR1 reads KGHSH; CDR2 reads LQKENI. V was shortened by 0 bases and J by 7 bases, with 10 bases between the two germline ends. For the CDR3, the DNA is TGTGCCAGCTCACCACCATTAGCGTGGGAGCAGTACTTC. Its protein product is CASSPPLAWEQYF.

CDR3 sequence (DNA): TGTGCCATCAGTGAGTCGTGGGGAGGCGACTGGGAGACCGGGGAGCTGTTTTTT. This translates into CAISESWGGDWETGELFF. This chain connects TRBV10-3 to TRBJ2-2, with a tentative D call TRBD2 (6 bases). This CDR3 contains 18 residues. Between the trimmed V and J ends, which lost 0 bases and 5 bases, there was a span of 19 bases. The germline CDR1 and CDR2 sequences are ENHRY and SYGVKD.

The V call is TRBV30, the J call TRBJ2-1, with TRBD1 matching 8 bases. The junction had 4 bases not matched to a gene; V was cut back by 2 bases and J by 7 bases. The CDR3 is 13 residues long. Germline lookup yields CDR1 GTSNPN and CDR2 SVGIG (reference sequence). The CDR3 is CAWSRQGNNEQFF. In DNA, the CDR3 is TGTGCCTGGAGTAGACAGGGGAATAATGAGCAGTTCTTC.

The CDR3 here is CASSLLARAYEQYF. The CDR3 DNA reads TGTGCCAGCAGTTTACTGGCCAGGGCCTACGAGCAGTACTTC. This chain joins TRBV27 and TRBJ2-7, with D possibly matching TRBD1 (5 bases). The CDR3 extends over 14 amino acids. Germline V CDR1 and CDR2: MNHEY, SMNVEV (reference sequence). The germline V and J ends were trimmed by 2 bases and 2 bases, with 10 bases remaining between them.

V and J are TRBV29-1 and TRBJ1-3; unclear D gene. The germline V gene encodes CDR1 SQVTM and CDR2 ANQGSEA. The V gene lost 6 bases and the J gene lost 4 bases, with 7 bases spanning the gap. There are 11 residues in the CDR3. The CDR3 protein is CSVRAGNTIYF. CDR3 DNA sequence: TGCAGCGTCCGAGCGGGAAACACCATATATTTT.

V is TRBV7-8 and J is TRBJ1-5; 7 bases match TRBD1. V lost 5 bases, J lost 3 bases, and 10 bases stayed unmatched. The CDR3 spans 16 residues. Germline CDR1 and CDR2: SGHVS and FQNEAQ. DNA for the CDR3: TGTGCCAGCAGCCAACACGTAGACAGGGACAATCAGCCCCAGCATTTT. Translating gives CASSQHVDRDNQPQHF.

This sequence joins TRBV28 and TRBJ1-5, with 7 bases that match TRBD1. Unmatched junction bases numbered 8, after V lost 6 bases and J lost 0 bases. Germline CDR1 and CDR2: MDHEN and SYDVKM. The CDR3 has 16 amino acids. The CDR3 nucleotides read TGTGCCAGCAGGAGTCACGGGACAGTTAGCAATCAGCCCCAGCATTTT. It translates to CASRSHGTVSNQPQHF.

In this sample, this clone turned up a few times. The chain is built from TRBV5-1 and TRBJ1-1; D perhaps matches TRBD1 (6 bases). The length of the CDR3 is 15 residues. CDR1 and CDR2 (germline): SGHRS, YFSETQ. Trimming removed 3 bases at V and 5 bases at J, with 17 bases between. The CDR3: CASSSAPGDDTEAFF. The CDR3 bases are TGCGCCAGCAGCTCCGCCCCAGGGGATGATACTGAAGCTTTCTTT.

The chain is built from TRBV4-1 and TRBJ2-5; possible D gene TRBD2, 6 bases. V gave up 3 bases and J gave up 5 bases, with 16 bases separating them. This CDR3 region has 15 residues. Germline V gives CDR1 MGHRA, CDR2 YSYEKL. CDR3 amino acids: CASSHPGSLVETQYF. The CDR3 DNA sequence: TGCGCCAGCAGCCACCCCGGGAGCCTCGTGGAGACCCAGTACTTC.

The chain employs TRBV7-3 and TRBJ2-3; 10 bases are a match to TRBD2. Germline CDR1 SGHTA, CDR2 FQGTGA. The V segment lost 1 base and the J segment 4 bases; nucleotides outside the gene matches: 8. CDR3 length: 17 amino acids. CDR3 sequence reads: CASSLNSGGALADTQYF. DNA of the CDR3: TGTGCCAGCAGCTTAAACAGCGGGGGGGCCTTGGCAGATACGCAGTATTTT.

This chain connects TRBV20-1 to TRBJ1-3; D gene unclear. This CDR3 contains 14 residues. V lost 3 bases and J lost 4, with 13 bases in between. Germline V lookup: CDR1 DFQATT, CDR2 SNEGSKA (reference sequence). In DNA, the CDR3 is TGCAGTGCTAGTTACGAGGGTTCCGGAAACACCATATATTTT. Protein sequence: CSASYEGSGNTIYF.

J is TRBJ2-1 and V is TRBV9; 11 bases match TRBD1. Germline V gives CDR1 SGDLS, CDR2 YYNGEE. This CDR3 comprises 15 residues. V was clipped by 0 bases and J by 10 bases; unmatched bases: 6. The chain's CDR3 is CASSVGGTGGWEQFF. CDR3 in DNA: TGTGCCAGCAGCGTAGGAGGGACAGGGGGATGGGAGCAGTTCTTC. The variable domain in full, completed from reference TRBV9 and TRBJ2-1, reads DSGVTQTPKHLITATGQRVTLRCSPRSGDLSVYWYQQSLDQGLQFLIQYYNGEERAKGNILERFSAQQFPDLHSELNLSSLELGDSALYFCASSVGGTGGWEQFFGPGTRLTVL.